These 31 T cell receptor beta chains were sequenced from one sample in a study of lymphopenia after photon versus proton radiotherapy (dated by TCRdb to about 2019). Libraries were prepared through the immunoSEQ multiplex PCR assay. TCRdb stores this immuneACCESS table with in-frame sequences only. Part of the clones is absent; in the studies checked, under half of the shortfall reflects unresolved V genes, and no reason is known for the rest. This sample holds approximately 20,000 clones; nearly 95% were observed only once. More than 8% of the sample is held by the ten biggest clonotypes. Material: peripheral blood, obtained from a patient treated with proton-based radiotherapy. Receptors were obtained from a woman aged 70 to 79 with pancreatic cancer. Some clones in this sample may be carry-over from other donors' samples.

CDR3 region: CASSPGQVLTF. The CDR3 DNA reads as TGTGCCAGCAGCCCGGGACAGGTCCTTACCTTC. The gene calls are TRBV4-2 and TRBJ1-2; TRBD1 agrees at 8 bases. This CDR3 contains 11 residues. Germline V gives CDR1 LGHNA, CDR2 YNFKEQ. The V segment lost 4 bases and the J segment 14 bases; nucleotides outside the gene matches: 6.

This chain links TRBV19 with TRBJ2-7; tentative D call: TRBD1 (5 bases). Per germline, CDR1 LNHDA and CDR2 SQIVND (reference sequence). V was cut by 5 bases and J by 9 bases, with 17 bases left in between. The CDR3 covers 13 residues. The CDR3 DNA reads as TGTGCCAGTAGTCTCTCAGGGTCTACGTGGCAGTACTTC. It encodes CASSLSGSTWQYF.

The CDR3 nucleotides are TGCGCGTCGGTGGGCCTAGCGGGAGGACATGAGCAGTTCTTC. Its protein is CASVGLAGGHEQFF. The genes are TRBV29-1 and TRBJ2-1, with 11 positions matching TRBD2. Germline V CDR1 and CDR2: SQVTM, ANQGSEA. The CDR3 loop spans 14 amino acids.

The V gene is TRBV7-9, the J gene TRBJ2-7; D gene unclear. CDR3 size: 14 residues. Germline CDR1 SEHNR, CDR2 FQNEAQ (reference sequence). Between the trimmed V and J ends, which lost 5 bases and 7 bases, there was a span of 18 bases. CDR3: CASSLALVSQEQYF. In DNA form, the CDR3 reads TGTGCCAGCAGCCTTGCACTCGTTTCGCAAGAGCAGTACTTC.

Written as DNA, the CDR3 is TGTGCCAGCAGTGCATACATGGGGCTATCTGGAAACACCATATATTTT. It encodes CASSAYMGLSGNTIYF. This rearrangement joins TRBV9 to TRBJ1-3, with D maybe TRBD1 (5 bases). The V gene lost 5 bases and the J gene lost 1 base, with 16 bases spanning the gap. Per germline, CDR1 SGDLS and CDR2 YYNGEE. This CDR3 has 16 residues.

V and J are TRBV19 and TRBJ2-3; D remains unclear. The CDR3 is 13 amino acids. Looked up from germline, CDR1 is LNHDA and CDR2 is SQIVND (reference sequence). Trimming stripped 5 bases from V and 1 base from J, with 7 bases between. This CDR3 is CASSPTRTDTQYF. CDR3 DNA: TGTGCCAGTAGTCCGACACGCACAGATACGCAGTATTTT.

The chain is built from TRBV27 and TRBJ2-3; D is undetermined. The CDR3 consists of 13 residues. The germline V gene encodes CDR1 MNHEY and CDR2 SMNVEV (reference sequence). V shed 7 bases and J shed 4 bases, with 12 bases lying between them. CDR3 sequence reads: CASMSRLADTQYF. The CDR3, as DNA: TGTGCCAGCATGTCCCGGTTGGCAGATACGCAGTATTTT.

The rearrangement links TRBV19 to TRBJ1-1, with a weak D call TRBD1 (5 bases). Germline V gives CDR1 LNHDA, CDR2 SQIVND (reference sequence). The V end was cut by 6 bases, the J end by 11 bases, with 19 bases between. The CDR3 extends over 13 amino acids. The CDR3 is CASSTGPKGAAFF. The CDR3 DNA is TGTGCCAGTAGCACGGGACCCAAGGGCGCCGCTTTCTTT.

The chain is built from TRBV7-3 and TRBJ1-2; D not resolved. The V end was cut by 5 bases, the J end by 1 base, with 8 bases between. CDR1 SGHTA and CDR2 FQGTGA come from the germline V gene. The CDR3 is made up of 13 amino acids. The CDR3 DNA follows: TGTGCCAGCAGCCCGGACGGTAACTATGGCTACACCTTC. This gives the protein CASSPDGNYGYTF.

The chain joins TRBV29-1 to TRBJ2-3; TRBD2 matches 8 bases. This CDR3 comprises 15 residues. CDR1 and CDR2 (germline): SQVTM, ANQGSEA. The V segment lost 4 bases and the J segment 2 bases; nucleotides outside the gene matches: 8. In DNA form, the CDR3 reads TGCAGCGTTGCAAGGGGACTAGGAAACACAGATACGCAGTATTTT. Translated, it gives CSVARGLGNTDTQYF.

This clone has only a few counts. The chain has TRBV5-1 and TRBJ1-1; TRBD1 matches at 8 bases. Germline values: CDR1 SGHRS, CDR2 YFSETQ. The V segment lost 4 bases and the J segment 1 base; nucleotides outside the gene matches: 3. This CDR3 has 14 amino acids. CDR3 region: CASSAGGQNTEAFF. The CDR3 region has the DNA TGCGCCAGCAGCGCAGGGGGCCAGAACACTGAAGCTTTCTTT. The variable domain in full, with the rest retrieved from reference TRBV5-1 and TRBJ1-1, is KAGVTQTPRYLIKTRGQQVTLSCSPISGHRSVSWYQQTPGQGLQFLFEYFSETQRNKGNFPGRFSGRQFSNSRSEMNVSTLELGDSALYLCASSAGGQNTEAFFGQGTRLTVV.

J is TRBJ2-5 and V is TRBV7-3, with D possibly matching TRBD1 (6 bases). V shed 2 bases and J shed 3 bases, with 7 bases lying between them. Per germline, CDR1 SGHTA and CDR2 FQGTGA. The CDR3 sequence is 13 residues long. The CDR3 loop is CASSLGQKETQYF. In DNA, the CDR3 is TGTGCCAGCAGCTTAGGACAGAAAGAGACCCAGTACTTC.

The rearrangement joins TRBV6-7 to TRBJ2-4; D is uncertain. TRBV6-7 is given ORF status, its function remaining uncertain. The CDR3 is made up of 15 amino acids. V was cut by 0 bases and J by 6 bases, with 12 bases left in between. CDR3 amino acids: CASSYSRLASNIQYF. CDR3 DNA sequence: TGTGCCAGCAGTTACTCACGACTCGCCTCAAACATTCAGTACTTC.

The chain couples TRBV4-1 to TRBJ2-3; TRBD2 is a possible D gene (6 bases). Germline CDR1 reads MGHRA; CDR2 reads YSYEKL. This CDR3 contains 14 residues. Trimming shortened V by 0 bases and J by 8 bases, and 12 bases separated the two germline ends. The CDR3 region has the DNA TGCGCCAGCAGCCAAGAGGGGAGCGGGTCTACGCAGTATTTT. Translating it yields CASSQEGSGSTQYF.

The chain is built from TRBV28 and TRBJ2-1; 10 bases are shared with TRBD2. The CDR3 is 15 amino acids. The germline V gene encodes CDR1 MDHEN and CDR2 SYDVKM. J lost 3 bases, V lost 6 bases, and 5 bases had no gene match. CDR3 sequence (DNA): TGTGCCAGCAGACCTAGCGGGAGTAACTACAATGAGCAGTTCTTC. It is translated as CASRPSGSNYNEQFF.

The chain carries TRBV28 and TRBJ2-3; 7 bases align to TRBD2. The V gene's germline CDR1 is MDHEN and CDR2 SYDVKM. The CDR3 covers 15 residues. Unmatched junction bases numbered 5, after V lost 5 bases and J lost 0 bases. CDR3 DNA: TGTGCCAGCAGTACCTATAGCGGGAGCACAGATACGCAGTATTTT. Translation gives CASSTYSGSTDTQYF. Supplemented by reference TRBV28 and TRBJ2-3, the full variable domain reads DVKVTQSSRYLVKRTGEKVFLECVQDMDHENMFWYRQDPGLGLRLIYFSYDVKMKEKGDIPEGYSVSREKKERFSLILESASTNQTSMYLCASSTYSGSTDTQYFGPGTRLTVL.

The sample holds one count of this clone. The chain couples TRBV19 to TRBJ1-3; no firm D call. Germline assignment: CDR1 LNHDA and CDR2 SQIVND (reference sequence). The CDR3 is 14 amino acids. The V end lost 3 bases, the J end lost 0 bases, and 6 bases lay between the germline ends. CDR3 bases: TGTGCCAGTAGTATGAGAAACTCTGGAAACACCATATATTTT. Translating gives CASSMRNSGNTIYF.

The V call is TRBV14, the J call TRBJ2-1; 13 bases map to TRBD2. This CDR3 has 15 residues. The V gene's germline CDR1 is SGHDN and CDR2 FVKESK. The junction had 5 bases not matched to a gene; V was cut back by 4 bases and J by 8 bases. The CDR3 coding sequence is TGTGCCAGCAGCCTGGGACTAGCGGGAACACATGAGCAGTTCTTC. Residues: CASSLGLAGTHEQFF.

This clone was detected once. The chain is built from TRBV28 and TRBJ1-2; D perhaps matches TRBD1 (5 bases). The germline CDR1 and CDR2 sequences are MDHEN and SYDVKM. The CDR3 extends over 15 amino acids. V was shortened by 7 bases and J by 3 bases, with 18 bases between the two germline ends. The CDR3: CASIGSRGPYYGYTF. CDR3 DNA: TGTGCCAGCATTGGCTCCCGGGGCCCGTACTATGGCTACACCTTC.

The chain recombines TRBV5-1 with TRBJ2-3, with 10 nucleotides matching TRBD2. This CDR3 region has 15 residues. Germline CDR1 reads SGHRS; CDR2 reads YFSETQ. Trimming cost V 2 bases and J 3 bases; bases outside gene matches: 3. The CDR3 sequence: CASSLAGGPTDTQYF. CDR3 nucleotide sequence: TGCGCCAGCAGCTTAGCGGGAGGGCCGACAGATACGCAGTATTTT.

The rearrangement joins TRBV19 to TRBJ1-4; D gene uncertain. Trimming cost V 6 bases and J 6 bases, with 11 bases left between them. The CDR3 totals 13 residues. Germline CDR1 and CDR2: LNHDA and SQIVND (reference sequence). The chain's CDR3 is CASRWEFDEKLFF. Here the CDR3 DNA reads TGTGCCAGTAGGTGGGAATTCGATGAAAAACTGTTTTTT.

This clone was detected once. The chain joins TRBV4-1 to TRBJ2-3, with 11 bases lining up with TRBD1. V shed 0 bases and J 4 bases; nucleotides not matched to a gene: 6. This CDR3 has 17 residues. Germline loops: CDR1 MGHRA, CDR2 YSYEKL. CDR3 amino acids: CASSQERRTGGADTQYF. The CDR3 coding sequence is TGCGCCAGCAGCCAAGAAAGAAGGACAGGGGGCGCAGATACGCAGTATTTT.

The V gene is TRBV29-1, the J gene TRBJ2-5; 8 positions agree with TRBD2. The V gene end was trimmed by 7 bases and the J gene end by 7 bases; junction bases not matched to a gene: 11. Germline V gene sequence: CDR1 SQVTM, CDR2 ANQGSEA. CDR3 length: 13 residues. CDR3 residues: CSAFAGGGGTQYF. CDR3 nucleotides: TGCAGCGCCTTCGCGGGGGGAGGTGGGACCCAGTACTTC.

The chain combines TRBV18 with TRBJ2-3; 9 bases are a match to TRBD1. Germline V gene data show CDR1 as KGHSH and CDR2 as LQKENI. This CDR3 spans 16 amino acids. The trim removed 4 bases at V and 1 base at J, leaving 6 bases unmatched. The CDR3 coding sequence is TGTGCCAGCTCACGTCCGGGACAGGGAGGCACAGATACGCAGTATTTT. This gives the protein CASSRPGQGGTDTQYF.

This rearrangement joins TRBV18 to TRBJ2-7, with 8 bases aligning to TRBD2. The CDR3 runs 15 residues. Trimming at V came to 4 bases and at J to 5 bases, leaving 10 bases not matched to a gene. Germline V gene lookup returns CDR1 KGHSH and CDR2 LQKENI. This CDR3 reads CASSQSNGRADEQYF. In DNA form, the CDR3 reads TGTGCCAGCTCACAATCGAACGGGAGGGCCGACGAGCAGTACTTC.

V is TRBV19 and J is TRBJ2-3; TRBD1 is a possible D gene (5 bases). This CDR3 has 19 residues. The V gene lost 0 bases and the J gene lost 2 bases, with 21 bases spanning the gap. Germline V gives CDR1 LNHDA, CDR2 SQIVND (reference sequence). The CDR3 sequence is CASSIDAPGTTGHTDTQYF. CDR3 bases: TGTGCCAGTAGTATAGATGCTCCTGGCACCACAGGACACACAGATACGCAGTATTTT. Complete variable domain (other parts from reference TRBV19 and TRBJ2-3): DGGITQSPKYLFRKEGQNVTLSCEQNLNHDAMYWYRQDPGQGLRLIYYSQIVNDFQKGDIAEGYSVSREKKESFPLTVTSAQKNPTAFYLCASSIDAPGTTGHTDTQYFGPGTRLTVL.

A single count supports this clone. The chain uses TRBV6-5 and TRBJ1-2; D gene ambiguous. This CDR3 has 12 amino acids. The germline V gene has CDR1 MNHEY and CDR2 SVGAGI. Trimming cost V 2 bases and J 2 bases, with 3 bases left between them. The CDR3 DNA is TGTGCCAGCAGTTACGACAACTATGGCTACACCTTC. Translating gives CASSYDNYGYTF.

The chain joins TRBV9 to TRBJ2-2; 7 nucleotides agree with TRBD2. Germline CDR1 SGDLS, CDR2 YYNGEE. CDR3 size: 15 residues. With V trimmed by 5 bases and J by 1 base, 5 bases remained unmatched. This CDR3 is CASRASSGNTGELFF. The DNA of the CDR3 is TGTGCCAGCAGGGCCTCTAGCGGGAACACCGGGGAGCTGTTTTTT.

This clone appeared a single time. The chain couples TRBV6-4 to TRBJ1-4; 7 nucleotides line up with TRBD1. This CDR3 is built from 16 residues. The V and J ends lost 4 bases and 3 bases, in that order; junction bases with no gene match: 8. Germline V CDR1 and CDR2: MRHNA, SNTAGT. The CDR3 DNA follows: TGTGCCAGCAGTGGGGTTAGGGGGACAGCTAATGAAAAACTGTTTTTT. This codes for CASSGVRGTANEKLFF.

The chain has TRBV30 and TRBJ1-2; possibly TRBD1 for D (5 bases). Germline V gene lookup returns CDR1 GTSNPN and CDR2 SVGIG (reference sequence). The CDR3 is made up of 15 amino acids. Trimming left V 0 bases short and J 1 base short, with 12 bases between. The chain's CDR3 is CAWSVGRQGNYGYTF. Written as DNA, the CDR3 is TGTGCCTGGAGTGTTGGGAGGCAGGGTAACTATGGCTACACCTTC.

This sequence joins TRBV28 and TRBJ2-3, with D possibly matching TRBD1 (6 bases). Germline CDR1 is MDHEN and CDR2 is SYDVKM. CDR3 length: 15 amino acids. V lost 6 bases and J lost 1, with 14 bases in between. The CDR3 region has the DNA TGTGCCAGCAGACCACAGGGTTTAGGCACAGATACGCAGTATTTT. It yields the protein CASRPQGLGTDTQYF.